The present T cell receptor beta chain was sequenced within a study of T cell repertoires in cytomegalovirus infection (dated 2019 in TCRdb). Study-level background: Donor HLA type was relevant to the analysis, as public TCR beta signatures indicated carriage of CMV infection together with the matching HLA type.

Including cysteine and phenylalanine, the CDR3 has 15 amino acids. The retained sequence is limited to the CDR3, 45 bases, with the frame set at the first base. CDR1 and CDR2, per the germline V gene (reference sequence), are SGHKS and YYEKEE. The trim is 0 bases for V and 8 bases for J, with a gap of 15 bases between the germline ends. On this clonotype: Its specific antigen is unknown. Within one base of it there is no much larger clone, and no base qualities were kept.

Instrument on record: Illumina HiSeq 1500. The raw public data were reprocessed by TCRdb itself: fastp quality trimming at Q25, MiXCR clonotype calling, in-frame beta chains only. CDR3 protein sequences are deduplicated, and each keeps its most common genes and DNA. Recorded for this sample are about 190,000 distinct CDR3 sequences; roughly 30% of them occurred a single time. The top ten clonotypes cover 30% to 40% of the sample. Study-wide findings and limitations: In both this cohort and an independent approximately 400-donor cohort, the cumulative frequency of public TCR beta family members distinguished carriers of CMV infection plus the relevant HLA type. The ex vivo response was dominated by HLA-C-restricted CMV-specific TCR beta clonotypes, and the single most frequent clonotype in two of eight donors was supplied by these HLA-C-restricted clonotypes.

In this chain, TRBV5-5 is recombined with TRBJ2-1; no D segment can be confidently identified. The TCR comes from a human donor in good health (CMV status not recorded). Some clones in this sample may be carry-over from other donors' samples. The sample taken for sequencing was PBMCs. The nucleotides read TGTGCCAGCAGCTTGGCCTCTCAGTCCGTTTATGAGCAGTTCTTC. Its protein reads: CASSLASQSVYEQFF.